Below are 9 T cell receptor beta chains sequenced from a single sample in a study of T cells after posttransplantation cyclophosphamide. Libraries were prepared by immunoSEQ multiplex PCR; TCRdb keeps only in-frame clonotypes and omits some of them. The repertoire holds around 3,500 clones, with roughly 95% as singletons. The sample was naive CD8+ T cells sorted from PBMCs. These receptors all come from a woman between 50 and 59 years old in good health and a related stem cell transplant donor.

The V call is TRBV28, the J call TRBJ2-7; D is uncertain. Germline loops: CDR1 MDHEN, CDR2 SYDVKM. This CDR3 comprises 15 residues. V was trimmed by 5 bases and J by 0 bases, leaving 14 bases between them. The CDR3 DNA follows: TGTGCCAGCAGTCGCCTCCTACCGCCCTCCTACGAGCAGTACTTC. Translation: CASSRLLPPSYEQYF. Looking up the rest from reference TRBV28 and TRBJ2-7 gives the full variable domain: DVKVTQSSRYLVKRTGEKVFLECVQDMDHENMFWYRQDPGLGLRLIYFSYDVKMKEKGDIPEGYSVSREKKERFSLILESASTNQTSMYLCASSRLLPPSYEQYFGPGTRLTVT.

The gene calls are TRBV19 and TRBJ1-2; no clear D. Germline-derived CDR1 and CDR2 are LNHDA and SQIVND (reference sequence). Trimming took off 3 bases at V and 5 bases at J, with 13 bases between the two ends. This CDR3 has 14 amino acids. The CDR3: CASSIPSIYYGYTF. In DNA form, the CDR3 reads TGTGCCAGTAGTATCCCGAGTATCTATTATGGCTACACCTTC.

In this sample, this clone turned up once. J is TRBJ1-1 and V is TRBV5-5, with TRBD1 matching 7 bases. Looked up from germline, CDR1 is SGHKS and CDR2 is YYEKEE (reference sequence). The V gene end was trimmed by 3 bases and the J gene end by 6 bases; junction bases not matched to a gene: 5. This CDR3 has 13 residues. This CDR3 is CASSSTDRAEAFF. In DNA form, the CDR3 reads TGTGCCAGCAGCTCAACAGACAGGGCTGAAGCTTTCTTT.

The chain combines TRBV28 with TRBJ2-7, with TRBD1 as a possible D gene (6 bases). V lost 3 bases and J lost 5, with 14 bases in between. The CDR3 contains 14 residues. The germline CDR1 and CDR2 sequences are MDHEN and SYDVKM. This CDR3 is CASSFYVRGHEQYF. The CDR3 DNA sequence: TGTGCCAGCAGTTTCTACGTCAGGGGCCACGAGCAGTACTTC.

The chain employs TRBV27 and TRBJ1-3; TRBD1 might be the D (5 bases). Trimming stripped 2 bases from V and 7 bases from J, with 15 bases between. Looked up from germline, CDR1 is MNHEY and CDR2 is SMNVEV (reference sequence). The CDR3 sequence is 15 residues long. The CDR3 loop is CASSLTGQGGNTIYF. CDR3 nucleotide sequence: TGTGCCAGCAGTTTAACTGGGCAGGGCGGCAACACCATATATTTT.

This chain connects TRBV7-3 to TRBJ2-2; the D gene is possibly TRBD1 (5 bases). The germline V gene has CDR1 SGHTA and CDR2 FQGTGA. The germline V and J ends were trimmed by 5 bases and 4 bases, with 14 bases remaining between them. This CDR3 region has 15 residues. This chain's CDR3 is CASSQVAGATGELFF. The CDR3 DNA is TGTGCCAGCAGCCAAGTGGCTGGGGCCACCGGGGAGCTGTTTTTT.

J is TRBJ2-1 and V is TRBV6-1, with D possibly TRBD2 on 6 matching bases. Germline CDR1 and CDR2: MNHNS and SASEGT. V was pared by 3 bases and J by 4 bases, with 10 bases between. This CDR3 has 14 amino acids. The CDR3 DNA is TGTGCCAGCAGTGATAGCGGCCCGTACAATGAGCAGTTCTTC. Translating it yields CASSDSGPYNEQFF.

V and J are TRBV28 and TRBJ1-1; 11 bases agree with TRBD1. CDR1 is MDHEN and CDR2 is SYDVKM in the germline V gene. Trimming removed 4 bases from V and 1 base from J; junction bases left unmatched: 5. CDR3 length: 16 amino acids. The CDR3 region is CASSSGTGGTNTEAFF. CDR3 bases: TGTGCCAGCAGTTCCGGGACAGGGGGAACGAACACTGAAGCTTTCTTT.

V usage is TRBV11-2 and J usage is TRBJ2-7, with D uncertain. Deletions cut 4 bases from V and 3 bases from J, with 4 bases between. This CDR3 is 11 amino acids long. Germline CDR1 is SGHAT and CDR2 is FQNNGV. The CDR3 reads CASSSVYEQYF. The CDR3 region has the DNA TGTGCCAGCAGCTCCGTCTACGAGCAGTACTTC. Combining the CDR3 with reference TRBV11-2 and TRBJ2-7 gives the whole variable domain EAGVAQSPRYKIIEKRQSVAFWCNPISGHATLYWYQQILGQGPKLLIQFQNNGVVDDSQLPKDRFSAERLKGVDSTLKIQPAKLEDSAVYLCASSSVYEQYFGPGTRLTVT.